Listed below are T cell receptor beta chains from one sample, sequenced in a study of T cell responses to AZD1222 COVID-19 vaccine. Clones were sequenced by immunoSEQ multiplex PCR, and TCRdb holds only the in-frame ones, with some missing. This sample has approximately 130,000 clones, with over 85% found just once. The starting material was peripheral blood, obtained on day 0 of AZD1222 vaccination. The source of these receptors is an adult in good health. Both conserved end residues are part of each CDR3. A D gene is named only where the DNA matches it firmly. Only part of the rows carry a size: once, few, many, or a class if the clone is expanded.

V gene: TRBV21-1
clone size: few
J gene: TRBJ2-7
D gene: -
CDR3 DNA: TGTGCCAGCAGCGGTCGACAGGAAAGCTCCTACGAGCAGTACTTC
CDR3 protein: CASSGRQESSYEQYF

V gene: TRBV6-6
clone size: once
J gene: TRBJ1-2
D gene: -
CDR3 DNA: TGTGCCAGCAGTTCCCAACCACCGAGGCCCCATTATGGCTACACCTTC
CDR3 protein: CASSSQPPRPHYGYTF

V gene: TRBV30
clone size: -
J gene: TRBJ2-2
D gene: TRBD2
CDR3 DNA: TGTGCCTGGAGTTGGACTAGGAACACCGGGGAGCTGTTTTTT
CDR3 protein: CAWSWTRNTGELFF

V gene: TRBV6-5
clone size: once
J gene: TRBJ1-2
D gene: TRBD1
CDR3 DNA: TGTGCCAGCACCCTTCCCAGGGGGGGTGATGGCTACACCTTC
CDR3 protein: CASTLPRGGDGYTF

V gene: TRBV7-8
clone size: -
J gene: TRBJ1-1
D gene: -
CDR3 DNA: TGTGCCAGCAGCGAGGGGGGGGCTGGTCTTCTTGGCACTGAAGCTTTCTTT
CDR3 protein: CASSEGGAGLLGTEAFF

V gene: TRBV27
clone size: -
J gene: TRBJ1-1
D gene: TRBD1
CDR3 DNA: TGTGCCAGCAGTTCAAAACCGGGACAGGGGAAAACTTTCTTT
CDR3 protein: CASSSKPGQGKTFF

V gene: TRBV9
clone size: -
J gene: TRBJ2-1
D gene: TRBD1
CDR3 DNA: TGTGCCAGCAGCTCCTGGGACAGCAATGAGCAGTTCTTC
CDR3 protein: CASSSWDSNEQFF

V gene: TRBV6-4
clone size: -
J gene: TRBJ2-3
D gene: -
CDR3 DNA: TGTGCCAGCAGCCCCTCGGGCGGGGTAGCAGATACGCAGTATTTT
CDR3 protein: CASSPSGGVADTQYF

V gene: TRBV27
clone size: -
J gene: TRBJ1-1
D gene: -
CDR3 DNA: TGTGCCAGCAGTTTAAGCGGGTCCGCCCGAGCCACTGAAGCTTTCTTT
CDR3 protein: CASSLSGSARATEAFF

V gene: TRBV14
clone size: -
J gene: TRBJ1-1
D gene: -
CDR3 DNA: TGTGCCAGCAGCCTTACTTTTTTTTTGGGCACTGAAGCTTTCTTT
CDR3 protein: CASSLTFFLGTEAFF

V gene: TRBV18
clone size: -
J gene: TRBJ1-1
D gene: -
CDR3 DNA: TGTGCCAGCTCACCAAGGGGCGGGAACACTGAAGCTTTCTTT
CDR3 protein: CASSPRGGNTEAFF

V gene: TRBV9
clone size: -
J gene: TRBJ1-1
D gene: -
CDR3 DNA: TGTGCCAGCAGCGTAGCCGGGACCACTGAAGCTTTCTTT
CDR3 protein: CASSVAGTTEAFF

V gene: TRBV19
clone size: -
J gene: TRBJ1-1
D gene: TRBD1
CDR3 DNA: TGTGCCAGTACCCTAACAGGGGGCACTGAAGCTTTCTTT
CDR3 protein: CASTLTGGTEAFF